A selection of T cell receptor beta chains follows, all from one sample in a study of technical replicates of blood from a handful of donors. Clones were sequenced by immunoSEQ multiplex PCR, and TCRdb holds only the in-frame ones, with some missing. The sample has some 77,000 clones; approximately 96% are singletons. What was sequenced was T cells isolated from PBMCs. The receptors were gathered from a human donor in good health. CDR3s leave out the opening cysteine and the closing phenylalanine or tryptophan. Size tells how often a clone was seen (once, few, many) or the class of an expanded clone, and some rows leave it out.

clone_size: -
v_call: TRBV4-2
cdr3_length: 11
j_call: TRBJ1-5
cdr3_aa: ASSQDRDQPQH

clone_size: -
v_call: TRBV18
cdr3_length: 14
j_call: TRBJ1-1
cdr3_aa: ASSLNIGQGGTEAF

clone_size: -
v_call: TRBV5-4
cdr3_length: 14
j_call: TRBJ2-5
cdr3_aa: ASSLWGLGERGTQY

clone_size: -
v_call: TRBV5-6
cdr3_length: 13
j_call: TRBJ2-1
cdr3_aa: ASSGGEGQVDEQF

clone_size: -
v_call: TRBV9
cdr3_length: 13
j_call: TRBJ2-2
cdr3_aa: ASSPGDRNTGELF

clone_size: -
v_call: TRBV6-1
cdr3_length: 13
j_call: TRBJ2-3
cdr3_aa: ASSETSGSSDTQY

clone_size: once
v_call: TRBV9
cdr3_length: 14
j_call: TRBJ1-5
cdr3_aa: ASSVRGRRVNQPQH

clone_size: -
v_call: TRBV5-5
cdr3_length: 12
j_call: TRBJ1-1
cdr3_aa: ASSWTAMNTEAF

clone_size: -
v_call: TRBV9
cdr3_length: 12
j_call: TRBJ1-2
cdr3_aa: ASSVGTGTYGYT

clone_size: -
v_call: TRBV7-3
cdr3_length: 13
j_call: TRBJ2-2
cdr3_aa: ASSLRTGGTGELF

clone_size: -
v_call: TRBV19
cdr3_length: 12
j_call: TRBJ2-7
cdr3_aa: ASSGGDRKYEQY

clone_size: -
v_call: TRBV13
cdr3_length: 13
j_call: TRBJ2-3
cdr3_aa: ASSRSGRGTDTQY

clone_size: -
v_call: TRBV6-1
cdr3_length: 14
j_call: TRBJ2-1
cdr3_aa: ASSDHSGLADNEQF

clone_size: -
v_call: TRBV2
cdr3_length: 12
j_call: TRBJ1-5
cdr3_aa: ASDSFISNQPQH

clone_size: -
v_call: TRBV9
cdr3_length: 14
j_call: TRBJ2-7
cdr3_aa: ASSVTSGSNSYEQY

clone_size: -
v_call: TRBV10-3
cdr3_length: 11
j_call: TRBJ1-5
cdr3_aa: AISESPQRGQH

clone_size: -
v_call: TRBV5-1
cdr3_length: 11
j_call: TRBJ1-1
cdr3_aa: ASSLGSTSEAF

clone_size: -
v_call: TRBV4-2
cdr3_length: 14
j_call: TRBJ2-7
cdr3_aa: ASSQERTSGSYEQY

clone_size: -
v_call: TRBV5-1
cdr3_length: 12
j_call: TRBJ2-1
cdr3_aa: ASSLVSGNNEQF

clone_size: -
v_call: TRBV7-2
cdr3_length: 11
j_call: TRBJ1-1
cdr3_aa: ASRADRNTEAF

clone_size: -
v_call: TRBV18
cdr3_length: 15
j_call: TRBJ1-2
cdr3_aa: ASSPQPGDRPAYGYT

clone_size: -
v_call: TRBV10-2
cdr3_length: 11
j_call: TRBJ2-3
cdr3_aa: ASSRTGIDTQY

clone_size: -
v_call: TRBV7-6
cdr3_length: 13
j_call: TRBJ1-4
cdr3_aa: ASSLAGQGWEKLF

clone_size: -
v_call: TRBV7-3
cdr3_length: 10
j_call: TRBJ1-1
cdr3_aa: ASSYLNTEAF

clone_size: once
v_call: TRBV5-6
cdr3_length: 14
j_call: TRBJ2-7
cdr3_aa: ASSHAGGRAGNEQY

clone_size: -
v_call: TRBV5-1
cdr3_length: 12
j_call: TRBJ2-7
cdr3_aa: ASSSGTGSYEQY